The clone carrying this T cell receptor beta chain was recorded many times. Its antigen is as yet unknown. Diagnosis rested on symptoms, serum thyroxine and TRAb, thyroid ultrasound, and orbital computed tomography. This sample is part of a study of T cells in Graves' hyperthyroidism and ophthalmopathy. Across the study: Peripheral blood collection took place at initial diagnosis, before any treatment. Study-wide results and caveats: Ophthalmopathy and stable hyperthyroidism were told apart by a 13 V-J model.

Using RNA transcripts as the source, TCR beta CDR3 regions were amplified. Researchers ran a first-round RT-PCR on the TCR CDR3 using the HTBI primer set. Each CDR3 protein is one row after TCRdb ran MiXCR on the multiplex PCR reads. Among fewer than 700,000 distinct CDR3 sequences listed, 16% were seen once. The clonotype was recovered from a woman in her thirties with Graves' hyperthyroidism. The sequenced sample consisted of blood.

CDR3 nucleotide sequence: TGCGCCAGCAGGCAGGGGGGGTACCTTAGGGAGCAGTACTTC. Its translation is CASRQGGYLREQYF. This sequence joins TRBV10-2 and TRBJ2-7, with D perhaps assigned TRBD1 or TRBD2 (7 bases each). From germline, CDR1 is WSHSY and CDR2 SAAADI. The CDR3 runs to 14 residues. V was pared by 6 bases and J by 7 bases, with 19 bases between.